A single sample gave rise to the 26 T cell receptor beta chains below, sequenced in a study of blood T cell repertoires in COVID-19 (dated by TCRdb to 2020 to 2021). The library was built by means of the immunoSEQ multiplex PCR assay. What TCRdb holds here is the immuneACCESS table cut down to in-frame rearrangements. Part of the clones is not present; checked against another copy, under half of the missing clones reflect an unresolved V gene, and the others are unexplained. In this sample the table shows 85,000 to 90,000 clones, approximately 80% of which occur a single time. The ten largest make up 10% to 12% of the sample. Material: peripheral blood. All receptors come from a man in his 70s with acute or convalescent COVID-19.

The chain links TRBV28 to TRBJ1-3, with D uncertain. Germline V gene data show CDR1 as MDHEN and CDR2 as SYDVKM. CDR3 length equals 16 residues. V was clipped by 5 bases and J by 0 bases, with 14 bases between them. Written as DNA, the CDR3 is TGTGCCAGCAGTCCCGCCACTGAGAGCTCTGGAAACACCATATATTTT. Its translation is CASSPATESSGNTIYF.

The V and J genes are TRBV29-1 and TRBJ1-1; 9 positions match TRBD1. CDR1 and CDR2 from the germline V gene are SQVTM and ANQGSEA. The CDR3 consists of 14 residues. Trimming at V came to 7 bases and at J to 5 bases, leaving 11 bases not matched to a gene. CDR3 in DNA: TGCAGCGCCATGGACAGGGGTAGGGGTACTGAAGCTTTCTTT. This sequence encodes CSAMDRGRGTEAFF.

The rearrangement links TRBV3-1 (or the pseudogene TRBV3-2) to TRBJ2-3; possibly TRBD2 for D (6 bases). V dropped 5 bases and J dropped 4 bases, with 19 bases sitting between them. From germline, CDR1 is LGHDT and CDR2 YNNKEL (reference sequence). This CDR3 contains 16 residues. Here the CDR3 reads CASSSRGRTGADTQYF. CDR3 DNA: TGTGCCAGCAGCTCCCGGGGGAGGACCGGGGCAGATACGCAGTATTTT.

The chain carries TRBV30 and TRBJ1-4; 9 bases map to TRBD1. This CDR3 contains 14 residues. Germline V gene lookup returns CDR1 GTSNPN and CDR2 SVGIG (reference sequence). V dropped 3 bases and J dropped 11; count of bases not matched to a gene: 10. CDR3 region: CAWSLGDRDGKLFF. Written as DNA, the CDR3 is TGTGCCTGGAGCCTAGGGGACAGGGATGGGAAACTGTTTTTT.

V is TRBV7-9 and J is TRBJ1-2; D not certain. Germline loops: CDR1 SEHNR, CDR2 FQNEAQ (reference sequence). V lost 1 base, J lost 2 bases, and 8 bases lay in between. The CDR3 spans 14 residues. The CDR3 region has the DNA TGTGCCAGCAGCTTAGTAGGACTGAACTATGGCTACACCTTC. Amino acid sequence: CASSLVGLNYGYTF.

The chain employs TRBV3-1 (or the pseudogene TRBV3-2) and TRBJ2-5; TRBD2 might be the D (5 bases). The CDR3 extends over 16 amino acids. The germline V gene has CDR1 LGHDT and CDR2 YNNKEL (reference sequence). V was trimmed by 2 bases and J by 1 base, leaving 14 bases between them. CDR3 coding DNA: TGTGCCAGCAGCCAATTGATCCAGCGGACCCAAGAGACCCAGTACTTC. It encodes CASSQLIQRTQETQYF.

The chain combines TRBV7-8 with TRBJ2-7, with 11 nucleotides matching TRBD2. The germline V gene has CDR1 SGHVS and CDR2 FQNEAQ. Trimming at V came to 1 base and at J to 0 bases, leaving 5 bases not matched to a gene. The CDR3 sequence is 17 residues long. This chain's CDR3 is CASSLGGLAGVSYEQYF. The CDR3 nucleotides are TGTGCCAGCAGCTTAGGAGGACTAGCGGGCGTCTCCTACGAGCAGTACTTC.

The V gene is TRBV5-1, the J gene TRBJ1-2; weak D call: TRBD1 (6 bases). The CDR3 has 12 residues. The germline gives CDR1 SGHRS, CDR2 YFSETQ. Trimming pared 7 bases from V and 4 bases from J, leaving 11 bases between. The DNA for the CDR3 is TGCGCCAGCGACAGGTGGAGCTATGGCTACACCTTC. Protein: CASDRWSYGYTF.

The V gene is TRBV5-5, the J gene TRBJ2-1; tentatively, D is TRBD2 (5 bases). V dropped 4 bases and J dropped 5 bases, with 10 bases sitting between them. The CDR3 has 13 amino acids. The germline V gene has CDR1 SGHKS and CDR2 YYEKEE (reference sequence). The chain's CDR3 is CASSADGNNEQFF. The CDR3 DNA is TGTGCCAGCAGCGCCGACGGGAACAATGAGCAGTTCTTC.

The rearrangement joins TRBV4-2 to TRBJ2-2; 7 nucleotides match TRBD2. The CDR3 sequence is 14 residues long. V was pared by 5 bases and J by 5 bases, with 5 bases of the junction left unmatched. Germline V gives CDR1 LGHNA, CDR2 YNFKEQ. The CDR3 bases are TGTGCCAGCAGCTGGGGAGGGGAGACCGGGGAGCTGTTTTTT. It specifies CASSWGGETGELFF.

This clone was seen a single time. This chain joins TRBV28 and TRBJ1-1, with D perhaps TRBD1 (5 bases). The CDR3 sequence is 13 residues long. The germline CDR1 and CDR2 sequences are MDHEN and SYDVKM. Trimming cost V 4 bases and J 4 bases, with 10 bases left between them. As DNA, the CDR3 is TGTGCCAGCAGTTCTCAGGGTAGCACTGAAGCTTTCTTT. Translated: CASSSQGSTEAFF.

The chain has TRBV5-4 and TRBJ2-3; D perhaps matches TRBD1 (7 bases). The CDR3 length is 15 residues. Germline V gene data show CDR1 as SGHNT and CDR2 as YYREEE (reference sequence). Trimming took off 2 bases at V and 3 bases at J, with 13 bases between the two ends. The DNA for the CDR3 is TGTGCCAGCAGCTTCAGGCAGGGGGGAACAGATACGCAGTATTTT. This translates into CASSFRQGGTDTQYF.

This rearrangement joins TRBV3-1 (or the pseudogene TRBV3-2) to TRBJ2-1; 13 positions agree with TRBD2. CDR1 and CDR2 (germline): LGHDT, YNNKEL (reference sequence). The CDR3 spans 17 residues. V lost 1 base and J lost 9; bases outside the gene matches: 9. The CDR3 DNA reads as TGTGCCAGCAGCCAAGCCGTGGGTGGGACTAGCGGGGTTGAGCAGTTCTTC. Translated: CASSQAVGGTSGVEQFF.

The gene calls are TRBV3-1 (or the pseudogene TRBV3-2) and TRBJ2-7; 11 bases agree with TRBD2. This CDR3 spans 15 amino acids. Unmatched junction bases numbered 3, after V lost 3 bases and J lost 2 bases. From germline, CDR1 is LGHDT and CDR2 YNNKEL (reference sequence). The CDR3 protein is CASSQLTSGAYEQYF. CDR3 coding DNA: TGTGCCAGCAGCCAGTTGACTAGCGGGGCCTACGAGCAGTACTTC.

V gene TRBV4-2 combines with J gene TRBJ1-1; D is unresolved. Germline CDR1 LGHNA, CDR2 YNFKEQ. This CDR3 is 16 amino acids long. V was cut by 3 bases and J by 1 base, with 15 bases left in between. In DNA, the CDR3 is TGTGCCAGCAGCCAGAGACCGGTTGGAGCGAACACTGAAGCTTTCTTT. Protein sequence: CASSQRPVGANTEAFF.

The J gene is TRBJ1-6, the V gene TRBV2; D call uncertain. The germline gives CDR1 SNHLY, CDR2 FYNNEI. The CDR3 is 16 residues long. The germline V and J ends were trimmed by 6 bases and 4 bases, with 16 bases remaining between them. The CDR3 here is CASSATGSPYNSPLHF. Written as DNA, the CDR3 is TGTGCCAGCAGCGCAACGGGGAGCCCGTATAATTCACCCCTCCACTTT.

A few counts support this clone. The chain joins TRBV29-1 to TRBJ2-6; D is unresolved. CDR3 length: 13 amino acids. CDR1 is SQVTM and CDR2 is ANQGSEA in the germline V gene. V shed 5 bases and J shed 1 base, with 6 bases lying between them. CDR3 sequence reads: CSVLESGANVLTF. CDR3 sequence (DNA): TGCAGCGTTCTTGAGTCTGGGGCCAACGTCCTGACTTTC.

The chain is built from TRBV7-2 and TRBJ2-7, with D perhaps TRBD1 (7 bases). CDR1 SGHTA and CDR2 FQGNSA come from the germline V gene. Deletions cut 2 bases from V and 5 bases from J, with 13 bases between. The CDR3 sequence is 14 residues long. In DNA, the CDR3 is TGTGCCAGCAGCTTATTAGGGGGCGGGAACGAGCAGTACTTC. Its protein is CASSLLGGGNEQYF.

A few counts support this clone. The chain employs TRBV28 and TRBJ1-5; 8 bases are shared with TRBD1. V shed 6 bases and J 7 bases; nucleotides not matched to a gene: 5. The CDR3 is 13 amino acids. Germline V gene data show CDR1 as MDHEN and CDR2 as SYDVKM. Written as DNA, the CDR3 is TGTGCCAGCAGCACAGGGGGAGAACAGCCCCAGCATTTT. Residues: CASSTGGEQPQHF.

This chain's CDR3 is CASSQGHEQYF. In nucleotides, the CDR3 is TGTGCCAGCAGCCAGGGGCACGAGCAGTACTTC. The J gene is TRBJ2-7, the V gene TRBV6-5; the D gene is possibly TRBD1 (6 bases). Germline values: CDR1 MNHEY, CDR2 SVGAGI. The V gene lost 6 bases and the J gene lost 5 bases, with 8 bases spanning the gap. There are 11 residues in the CDR3.

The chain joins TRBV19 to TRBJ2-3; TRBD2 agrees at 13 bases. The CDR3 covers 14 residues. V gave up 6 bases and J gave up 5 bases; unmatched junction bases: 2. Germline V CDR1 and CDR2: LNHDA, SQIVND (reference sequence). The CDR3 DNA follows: TGTGCCAGTAGAAGACTAGCGGGGGGAGATACGCAGTATTTT. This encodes CASRRLAGGDTQYF.

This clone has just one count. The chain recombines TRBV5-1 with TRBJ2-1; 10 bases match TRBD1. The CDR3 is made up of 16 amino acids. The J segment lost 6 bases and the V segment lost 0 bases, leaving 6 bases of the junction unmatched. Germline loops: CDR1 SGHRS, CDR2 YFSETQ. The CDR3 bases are TGCGCCAGCAGCTTGGGATTCGGGACAGGGGCCAATGAGCAGTTCTTC. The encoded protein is CASSLGFGTGANEQFF.

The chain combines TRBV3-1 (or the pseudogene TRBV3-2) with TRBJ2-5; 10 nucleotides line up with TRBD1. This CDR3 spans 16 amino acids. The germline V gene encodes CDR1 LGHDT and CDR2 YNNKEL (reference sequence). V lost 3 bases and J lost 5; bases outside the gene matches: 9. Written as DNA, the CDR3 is TGTGCCAGCAGCCAGCCGGGACAGGGGATCGGCGAGACCCAGTACTTC. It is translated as CASSQPGQGIGETQYF.

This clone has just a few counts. The CDR3 protein is CASSPGGTGELFF. The CDR3 DNA follows: TGTGCCAGCAGCCCGGGGGGCACCGGGGAGCTGTTTTTT. The genes are TRBV9 and TRBJ2-2; 7 nucleotides match TRBD2. This CDR3 is built from 13 residues. Germline V gene lookup returns CDR1 SGDLS and CDR2 YYNGEE. Germline trimming cut 4 bases from V and 4 bases from J; bases unmatched to any gene: 1.

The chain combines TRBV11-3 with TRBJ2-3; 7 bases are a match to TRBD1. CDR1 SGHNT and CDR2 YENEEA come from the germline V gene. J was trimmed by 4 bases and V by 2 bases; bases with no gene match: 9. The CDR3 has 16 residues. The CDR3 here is CASSLLGQWLADTQYF. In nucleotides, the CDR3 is TGTGCCAGCAGCTTATTGGGACAGTGGTTGGCAGATACGCAGTATTTT.

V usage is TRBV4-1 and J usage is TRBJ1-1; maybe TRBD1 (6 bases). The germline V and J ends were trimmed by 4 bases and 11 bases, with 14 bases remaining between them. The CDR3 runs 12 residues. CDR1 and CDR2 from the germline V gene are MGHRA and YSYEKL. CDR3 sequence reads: CASSPSPGDAFF. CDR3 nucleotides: TGCGCCAGCAGCCCGTCCCCAGGGGACGCTTTCTTT.